The entry below describes one TCR beta chain. This clone appeared a single time. Its antigen target is currently unknown. Base qualities are not provided; no much larger clone lies one nucleotide away. This record belongs to a study of T cell responses to AZD1222 COVID-19 vaccine (dated by TCRdb to the early 2020s). Background on the whole study: AZD1222 recipients whose second dose came at about 4 weeks and those whose second dose came at about 12 weeks were combined into one group, since spike-specific TCR depth and breadth did not differ between the two schedules. A total of 233 trial participants underwent TCR sequencing, of whom 207 had received two doses of AZD1222 and 26 had received two doses of the MenACWY control vaccine. Trial participants were enrolled into age subgroups of 18-55, 56-69 and 70-plus years, which contained around 150, 28 and 57 TCR-sequenced participants, respectively. Results and caveats for the whole study, not just this receptor: The whole spike protein was spanned by vaccine-associated CD4 TCRs, and dominant responses were seen in regions 160-218 and 743-854. Conclusions about previously exposed vaccinees are limited, since just five to seven AZD1222 recipients were seropositive for SARS-CoV-2 at baseline. Nearly half of unique spike-specific TCRs reportedly recognized epitopes outside regions mutated in the B.1.351 and B.1.1.7 variants. Participants were mostly white British and included more females than males, and it was suggested by the authors that clonal diversity may have been underestimated. Because no samples from the day 14 peak response were available, repertoires could be characterized only after the peak T cell response. In the small 56-69-year group, the increase in depth fell short of significance, most likely because of low power. After two AZD1222 doses, spike-specific TCR breadth and depth were significantly higher than at day 0 and than in MenACWY recipients.

The CDR3 sequence holds 18 residues, the cysteine and phenylalanine included. Here the CDR3 DNA is all that survives: 54 bases in frame from base 1. Sequences SGHTA (CDR1) and FQGNSA (CDR2) are obtained from the germline V gene. Relative to germline, V is 5 bases shorter and J is 2 bases shorter, with 23 bases between their ends. This sample's time point label indicates: baseline before first vaccination. Samples from vaccinated people were obtained from the UK trials COV001 and COV002, which included a single-blind randomized controlled phase 2/3 trial of AZD1222 (ChAdOx1 nCoV-19) in healthy adults. For TCRbeta chain sequencing, PBMC samples from trial participants were taken at day 0 and at day 28 after the second dose. The CDR3 regions of human TCRbeta chains were subjected to immunosequencing. As for the original processing: Repertoire TCRs were checked for matches against a reference library of SARS-CoV-2-specific TCRs that had been generated using the MIRA antigen-specificity platform. Breadth was defined as the fraction of unique TCRs that were SARS-CoV-2-associated. Depth was defined as the fraction of total T cells that were SARS-CoV-2-associated. Each spike-specific TCR was assigned to its reactive spike region and to a CD4 or CD8 class using the MIRA data. Log10-transformed breadth and depth values were compared by one-way ANOVA with Sidak's multiple comparisons tests. Entries here come from immuneACCESS through TCRdb and include only in-frame sequences with V and J called. Some clones fail to appear in such tables; in the studies checked, an unresolved V gene covers under half of the shortfall, and the cause of the remainder is unknown. V and J calls and clone size are as listed in that table; D and trimming were resolved from the DNA. The sample records 95,000 to 100,000 clones, about 90% of which are singletons. Of the sample, approximately 24% is held by the ten largest clones.

The chain couples TRBV7-2 to TRBJ2-3; the D gene lacks a confident call. This TCR came from an adult in good health. This specimen was peripheral blood, taken on day 0 of AZD1222 vaccination. The CDR3 protein is CASSPDGPFYSDTDTQYF. The DNA reads as follows: TGTGCCAGCAGCCCGGATGGGCCTTTCTACAGCGACACAGATACGCAGTATTTT.